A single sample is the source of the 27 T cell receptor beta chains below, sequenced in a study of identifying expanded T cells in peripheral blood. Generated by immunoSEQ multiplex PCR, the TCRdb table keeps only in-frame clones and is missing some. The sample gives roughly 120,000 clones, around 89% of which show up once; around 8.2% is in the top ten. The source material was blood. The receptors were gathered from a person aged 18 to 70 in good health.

The CDR3 DNA sequence: TGTGCCAGCAGTTACACCCTTTTATACAATGAGCAGTTCTTC. Protein product: CASSYTLLYNEQFF. V is TRBV6-8 and J is TRBJ2-1; D unresolved. Trimming pared 2 bases from V and 4 bases from J, leaving 9 bases between. Looked up from germline, CDR1 is MNHGY and CDR2 is SAAAGT. This CDR3 has 14 residues.

The CDR3 is CASSQHGSDTQYF. Written as DNA, the CDR3 is TGTGCCAGCAGCCAACATGGGTCAGATACGCAGTATTTT. The chain is built from TRBV14 and TRBJ2-3; no firm D call. The CDR3 is 13 amino acids. The V gene's germline CDR1 is SGHDN and CDR2 FVKESK. V was cut by 2 bases and J by 4 bases, with 7 bases left in between. The full variable domain, rest sourced from reference TRBV14 and TRBJ2-3, is EAGVTQFPSHSVIEKGQTVTLRCDPISGHDNLYWYRRVMGKEIKFLLHFVKESKQDESGMPNNRFLAERTGGTYSTLKVQPAELEDSGVYFCASSQHGSDTQYFGPGTRLTVL.

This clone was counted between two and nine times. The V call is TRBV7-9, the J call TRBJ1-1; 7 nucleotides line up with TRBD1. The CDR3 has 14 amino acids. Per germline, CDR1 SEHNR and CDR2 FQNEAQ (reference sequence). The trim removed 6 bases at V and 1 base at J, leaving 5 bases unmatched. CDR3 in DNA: TGTGCCAGCAGGTCCGGGACAGCGAACACTGAAGCTTTCTTT. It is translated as CASRSGTANTEAFF. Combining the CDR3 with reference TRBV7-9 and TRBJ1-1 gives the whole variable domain DTGVSQNPRHKITKRGQNVTFRCDPISEHNRLYWYRQTLGQGPEFLTYFQNEAQLEKSRLLSDRFSAERPKGSFSTLEIQRTEQGDSAMYLCASRSGTANTEAFFGQGTRLTVV.

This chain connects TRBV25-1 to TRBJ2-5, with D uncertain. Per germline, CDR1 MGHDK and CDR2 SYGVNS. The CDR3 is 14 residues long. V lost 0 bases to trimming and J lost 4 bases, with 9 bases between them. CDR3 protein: CASSEYRRRETQYF. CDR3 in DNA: TGTGCCAGCAGTGAATATAGAAGAAGAGAGACCCAGTACTTC.

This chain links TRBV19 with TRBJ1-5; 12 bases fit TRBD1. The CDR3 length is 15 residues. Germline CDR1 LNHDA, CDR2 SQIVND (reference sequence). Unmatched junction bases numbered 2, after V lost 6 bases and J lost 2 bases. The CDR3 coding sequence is TGTGCCAGTAGAGGGACAGGGGGCGGCAATCAGCCCCAGCATTTT. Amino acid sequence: CASRGTGGGNQPQHF.

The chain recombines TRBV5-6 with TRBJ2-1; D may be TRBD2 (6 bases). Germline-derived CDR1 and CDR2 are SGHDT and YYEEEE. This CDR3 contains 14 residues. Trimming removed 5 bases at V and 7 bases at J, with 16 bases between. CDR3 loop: CASRQGGAGNEQFF. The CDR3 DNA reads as TGTGCCAGCAGGCAAGGCGGGGCTGGGAATGAGCAGTTCTTC.

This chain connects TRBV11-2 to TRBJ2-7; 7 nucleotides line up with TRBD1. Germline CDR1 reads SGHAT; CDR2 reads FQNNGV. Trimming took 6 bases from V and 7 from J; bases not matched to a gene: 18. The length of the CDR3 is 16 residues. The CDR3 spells CASSQLGQAGAYEQYF. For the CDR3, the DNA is TGTGCCAGCAGTCAACTCGGACAGGCTGGGGCTTATGAGCAGTACTTC. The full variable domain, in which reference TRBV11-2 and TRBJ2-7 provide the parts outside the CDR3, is EAGVAQSPRYKIIEKRQSVAFWCNPISGHATLYWYQQILGQGPKLLIQFQNNGVVDDSQLPKDRFSAERLKGVDSTLKIQPAKLEDSAVYLCASSQLGQAGAYEQYFGPGTRLTVT.

CDR3 sequence reads: CASSSLQPGLNEQYF. CDR3 bases: TGTGCCAGCAGCTCACTACAACCGGGACTGAACGAGCAGTACTTC. The chain joins TRBV5-6 to TRBJ2-7; tentative D call: TRBD2 (6 bases). The CDR3 loop spans 15 amino acids. CDR1 SGHDT and CDR2 YYEEEE come from the germline V gene. V lost 3 bases and J 5 bases, leaving 18 bases between the germline ends. The full variable domain, rest sourced from reference TRBV5-6 and TRBJ2-7, is DAGVTQSPTHLIKTRGQQVTLRCSPKSGHDTVSWYQQALGQGPQFIFQYYEEEERQRGNFPDRFSGHQFPNYSSELNVNALLLGDSALYLCASSSLQPGLNEQYFGPGTRLTVT.

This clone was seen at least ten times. CDR3 in amino acids: CASSGGPLNTEAFF. The CDR3 bases are TGTGCCAGCTCAGGGGGCCCATTGAACACTGAAGCTTTCTTT. The V gene is TRBV19, the J gene TRBJ1-1, with 8 positions matching TRBD1. The CDR3 sequence is 14 residues long. The V segment lost 9 bases and the J segment 0 bases; nucleotides outside the gene matches: 6. Germline V gene lookup returns CDR1 LNHDA and CDR2 SQIVND (reference sequence).

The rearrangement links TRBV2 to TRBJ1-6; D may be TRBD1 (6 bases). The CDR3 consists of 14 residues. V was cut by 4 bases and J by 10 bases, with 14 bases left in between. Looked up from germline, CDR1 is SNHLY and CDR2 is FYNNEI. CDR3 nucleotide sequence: TGTGCCAGCAGTGTACGGACAGAAGCCTCACCCCTCCACTTT. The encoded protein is CASSVRTEASPLHF.

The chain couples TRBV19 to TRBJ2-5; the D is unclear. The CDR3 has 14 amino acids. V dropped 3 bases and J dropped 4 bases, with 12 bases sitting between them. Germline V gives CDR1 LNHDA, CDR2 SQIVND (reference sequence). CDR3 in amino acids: CASSIPNRVETQYF. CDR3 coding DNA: TGTGCCAGTAGTATCCCCAACCGGGTAGAGACCCAGTACTTC.

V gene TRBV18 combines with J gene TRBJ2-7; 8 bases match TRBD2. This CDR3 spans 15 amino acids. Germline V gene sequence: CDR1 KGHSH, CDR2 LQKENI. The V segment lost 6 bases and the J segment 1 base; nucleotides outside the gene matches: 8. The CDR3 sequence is CASSRGGLPSYEQYF. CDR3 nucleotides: TGTGCCAGCTCCCGGGGGGGTTTGCCTTCCTACGAGCAGTACTTC.

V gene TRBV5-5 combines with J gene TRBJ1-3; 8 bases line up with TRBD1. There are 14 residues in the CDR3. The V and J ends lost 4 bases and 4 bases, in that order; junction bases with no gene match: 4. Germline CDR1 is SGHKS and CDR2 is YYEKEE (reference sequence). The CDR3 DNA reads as TGTGCCAGCAGCAATGACAGGGGCGGAAACACCATATATTTT. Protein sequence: CASSNDRGGNTIYF.

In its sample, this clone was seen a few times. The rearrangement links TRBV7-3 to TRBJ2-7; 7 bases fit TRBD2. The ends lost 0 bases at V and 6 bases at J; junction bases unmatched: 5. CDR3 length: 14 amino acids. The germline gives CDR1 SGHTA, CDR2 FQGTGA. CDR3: CASSLTGRASEQYF. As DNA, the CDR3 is TGTGCCAGCAGCTTAACGGGGAGGGCCTCCGAGCAGTACTTC.

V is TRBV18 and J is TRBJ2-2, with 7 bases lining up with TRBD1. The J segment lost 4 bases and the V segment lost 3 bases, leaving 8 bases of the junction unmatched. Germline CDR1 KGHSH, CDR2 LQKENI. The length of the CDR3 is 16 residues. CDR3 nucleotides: TGTGCCAGCTCACCCTTCCAGGGGGATGCCACCGGGGAGCTGTTTTTT. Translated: CASSPFQGDATGELFF. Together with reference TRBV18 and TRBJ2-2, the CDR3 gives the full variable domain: NAGVMQNPRHLVRRRGQEARLRCSPMKGHSHVYWYRQLPEEGLKFMVYLQKENIIDESGMPKERFSAEFPKEGPSILRIQQVVRGDSAAYFCASSPFQGDATGELFFGEGSRLTVL.

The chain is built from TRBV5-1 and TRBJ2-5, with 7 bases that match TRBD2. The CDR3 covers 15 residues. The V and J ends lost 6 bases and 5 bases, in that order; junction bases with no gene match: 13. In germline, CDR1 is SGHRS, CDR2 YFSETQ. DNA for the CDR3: TGCGCCAGCACCTCTACCCCGTGGGGGGGGGAGACCCAGTACTTC. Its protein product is CASTSTPWGGETQYF.

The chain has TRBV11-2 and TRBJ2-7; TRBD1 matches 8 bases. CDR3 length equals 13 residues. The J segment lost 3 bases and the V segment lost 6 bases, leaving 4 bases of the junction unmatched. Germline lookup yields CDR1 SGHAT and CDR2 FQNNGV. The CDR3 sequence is CASRKTGGYEQYF. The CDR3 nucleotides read TGTGCCAGCAGGAAAACAGGGGGCTACGAGCAGTACTTC. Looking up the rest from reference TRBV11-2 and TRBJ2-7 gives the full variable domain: EAGVAQSPRYKIIEKRQSVAFWCNPISGHATLYWYQQILGQGPKLLIQFQNNGVVDDSQLPKDRFSAERLKGVDSTLKIQPAKLEDSAVYLCASRKTGGYEQYFGPGTRLTVT.

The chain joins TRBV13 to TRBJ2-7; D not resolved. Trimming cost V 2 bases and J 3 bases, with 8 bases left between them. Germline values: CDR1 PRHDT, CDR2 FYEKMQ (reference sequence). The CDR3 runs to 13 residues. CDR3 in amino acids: CASSLRRLYEQYF. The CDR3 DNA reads TGTGCCAGCAGCTTAAGGCGTCTCTACGAGCAGTACTTC.

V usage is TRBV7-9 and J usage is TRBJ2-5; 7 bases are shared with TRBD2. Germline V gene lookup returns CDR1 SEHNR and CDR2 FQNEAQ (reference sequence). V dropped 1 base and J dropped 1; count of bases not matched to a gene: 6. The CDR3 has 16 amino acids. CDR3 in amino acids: CASSLVGASGQETQYF. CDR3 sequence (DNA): TGTGCCAGCAGCTTAGTCGGGGCTAGCGGCCAAGAGACCCAGTACTTC.

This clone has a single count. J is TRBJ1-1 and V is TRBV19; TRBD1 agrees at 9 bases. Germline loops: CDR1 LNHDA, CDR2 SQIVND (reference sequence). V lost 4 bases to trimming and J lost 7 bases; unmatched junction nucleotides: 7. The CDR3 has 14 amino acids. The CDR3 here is CASSTGQGSSEAFF. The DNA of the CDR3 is TGTGCCAGTAGTACCGGACAGGGGAGTAGTGAAGCTTTCTTT. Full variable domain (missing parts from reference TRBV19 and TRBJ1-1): DGGITQSPKYLFRKEGQNVTLSCEQNLNHDAMYWYRQDPGQGLRLIYYSQIVNDFQKGDIAEGYSVSREKKESFPLTVTSAQKNPTAFYLCASSTGQGSSEAFFGQGTRLTVV.

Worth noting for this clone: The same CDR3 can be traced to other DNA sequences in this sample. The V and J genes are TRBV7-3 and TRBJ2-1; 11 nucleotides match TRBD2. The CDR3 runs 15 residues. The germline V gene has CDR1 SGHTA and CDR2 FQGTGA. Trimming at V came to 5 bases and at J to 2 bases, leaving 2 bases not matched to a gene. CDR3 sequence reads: CASSLAGGTYNEQFF. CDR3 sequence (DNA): TGTGCCAGCAGCCTAGCGGGAGGAACCTACAATGAGCAGTTCTTC.

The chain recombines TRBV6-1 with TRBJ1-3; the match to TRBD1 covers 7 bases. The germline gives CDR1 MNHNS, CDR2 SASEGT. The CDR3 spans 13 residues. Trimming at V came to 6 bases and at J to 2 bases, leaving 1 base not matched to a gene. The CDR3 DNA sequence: TGTGCCAGCAGGACAGGGACTGGAAACACCATATATTTT. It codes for CASRTGTGNTIYF.

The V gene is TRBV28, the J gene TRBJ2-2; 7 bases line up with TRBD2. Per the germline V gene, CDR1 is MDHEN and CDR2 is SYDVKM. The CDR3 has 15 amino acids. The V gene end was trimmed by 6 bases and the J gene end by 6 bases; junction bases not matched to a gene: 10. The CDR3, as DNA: TGTGCCAGCAGCTTAAAAGCGGGACGGCCCGGGGAGCTGTTTTTT. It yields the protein CASSLKAGRPGELFF.

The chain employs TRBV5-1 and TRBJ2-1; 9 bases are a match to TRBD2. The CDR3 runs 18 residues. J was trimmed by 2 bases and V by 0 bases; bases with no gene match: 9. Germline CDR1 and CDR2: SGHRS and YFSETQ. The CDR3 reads CASSLGSGSLLTYNEQFF. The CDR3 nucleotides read TGCGCCAGCAGCTTGGGTAGCGGGAGCCTTTTAACCTACAATGAGCAGTTCTTC. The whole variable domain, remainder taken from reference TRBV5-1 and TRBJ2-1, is KAGVTQTPRYLIKTRGQQVTLSCSPISGHRSVSWYQQTPGQGLQFLFEYFSETQRNKGNFPGRFSGRQFSNSRSEMNVSTLELGDSALYLCASSLGSGSLLTYNEQFFGPGTRLTVL.

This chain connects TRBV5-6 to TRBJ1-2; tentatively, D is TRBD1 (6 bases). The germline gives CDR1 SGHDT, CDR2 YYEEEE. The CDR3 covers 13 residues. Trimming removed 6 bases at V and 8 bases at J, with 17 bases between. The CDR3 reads CASNFDRTEGYTF. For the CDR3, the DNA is TGTGCCAGCAACTTTGACAGGACAGAAGGCTACACCTTC.

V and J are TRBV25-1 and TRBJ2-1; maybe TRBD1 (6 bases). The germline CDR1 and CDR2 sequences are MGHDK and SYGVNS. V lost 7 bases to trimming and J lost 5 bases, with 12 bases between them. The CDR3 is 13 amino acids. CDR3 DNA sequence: TGTGCCAGCATACGAGCAGGGGACAATGAGCAGTTCTTC. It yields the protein CASIRAGDNEQFF.

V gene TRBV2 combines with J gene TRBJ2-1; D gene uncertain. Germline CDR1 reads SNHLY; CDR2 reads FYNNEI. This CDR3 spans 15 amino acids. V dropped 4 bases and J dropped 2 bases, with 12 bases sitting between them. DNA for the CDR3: TGTGCCAGCAGTGCCCGTTCGTCCGCCTACAATGAGCAGTTCTTC. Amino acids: CASSARSSAYNEQFF.